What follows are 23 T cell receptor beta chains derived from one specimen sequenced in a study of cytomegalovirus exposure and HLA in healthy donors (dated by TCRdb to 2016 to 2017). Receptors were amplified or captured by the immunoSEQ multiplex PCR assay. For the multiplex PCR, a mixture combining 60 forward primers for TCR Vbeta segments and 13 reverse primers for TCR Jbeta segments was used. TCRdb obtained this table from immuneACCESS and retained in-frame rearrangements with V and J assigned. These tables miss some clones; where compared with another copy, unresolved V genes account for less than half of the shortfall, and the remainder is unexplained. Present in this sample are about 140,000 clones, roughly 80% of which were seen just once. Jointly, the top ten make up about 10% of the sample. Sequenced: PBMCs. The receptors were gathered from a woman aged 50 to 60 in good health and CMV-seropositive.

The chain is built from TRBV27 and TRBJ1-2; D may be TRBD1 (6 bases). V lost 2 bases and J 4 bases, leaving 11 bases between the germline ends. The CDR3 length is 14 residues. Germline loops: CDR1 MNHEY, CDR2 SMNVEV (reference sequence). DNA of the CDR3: TGTGCCAGCAGTTTAGGCCTAGGGGGCTATGGCTACACCTTC. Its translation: CASSLGLGGYGYTF.

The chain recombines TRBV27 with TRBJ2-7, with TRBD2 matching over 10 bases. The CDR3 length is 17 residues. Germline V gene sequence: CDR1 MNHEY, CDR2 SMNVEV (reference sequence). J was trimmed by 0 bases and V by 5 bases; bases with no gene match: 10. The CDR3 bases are TGTGCCAGCAGTCCACTCATAGCGGGGGGAAGCTCCTACGAGCAGTACTTC. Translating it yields CASSPLIAGGSSYEQYF.

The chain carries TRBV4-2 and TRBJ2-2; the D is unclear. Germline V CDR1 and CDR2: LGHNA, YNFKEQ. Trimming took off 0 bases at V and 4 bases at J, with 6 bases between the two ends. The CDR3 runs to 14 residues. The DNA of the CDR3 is TGTGCCAGCAGCCAAGATAGCCCCACCGGGGAGCTGTTTTTT. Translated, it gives CASSQDSPTGELFF.

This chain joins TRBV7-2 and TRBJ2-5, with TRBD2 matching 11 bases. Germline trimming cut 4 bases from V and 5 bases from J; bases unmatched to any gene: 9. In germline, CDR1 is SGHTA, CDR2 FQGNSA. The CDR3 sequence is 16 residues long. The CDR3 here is CASSSRRTSGLETQYF. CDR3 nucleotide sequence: TGTGCCAGCAGCTCAAGGCGGACTAGCGGGTTGGAGACCCAGTACTTC. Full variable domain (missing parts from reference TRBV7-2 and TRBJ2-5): GAGVSQSPSNKVTEKGKDVELRCDPISGHTALYWYRQSLGQGLEFLIYFQGNSAPDKSGLPSDRFSAERTGGSVSTLTIQRTQQEDSAVYLCASSSRRTSGLETQYFGPGTRLLVL.

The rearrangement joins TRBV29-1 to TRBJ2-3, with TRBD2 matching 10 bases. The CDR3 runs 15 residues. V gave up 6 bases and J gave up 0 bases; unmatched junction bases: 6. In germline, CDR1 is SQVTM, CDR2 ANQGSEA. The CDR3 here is CSVERGGVSTDTQYF. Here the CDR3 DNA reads TGCAGCGTCGAGCGGGGGGGGGTTAGCACAGATACGCAGTATTTT.

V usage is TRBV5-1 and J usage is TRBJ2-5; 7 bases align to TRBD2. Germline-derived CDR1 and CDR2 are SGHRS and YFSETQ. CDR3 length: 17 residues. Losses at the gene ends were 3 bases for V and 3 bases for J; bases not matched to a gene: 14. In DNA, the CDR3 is TGCGCCAGCAGCTCCGGGACTATCAATTCCCCTAAAGAGACCCAGTACTTC. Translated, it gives CASSSGTINSPKETQYF. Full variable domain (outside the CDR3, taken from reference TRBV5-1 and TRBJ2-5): KAGVTQTPRYLIKTRGQQVTLSCSPISGHRSVSWYQQTPGQGLQFLFEYFSETQRNKGNFPGRFSGRQFSNSRSEMNVSTLELGDSALYLCASSSGTINSPKETQYFGPGTRLLVL.

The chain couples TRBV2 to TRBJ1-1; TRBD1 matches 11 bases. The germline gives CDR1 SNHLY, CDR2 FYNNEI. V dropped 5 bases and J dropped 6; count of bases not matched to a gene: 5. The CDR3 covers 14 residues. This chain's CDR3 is CASSLGTGGPEAFF. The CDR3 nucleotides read TGTGCCAGCAGTTTGGGGACAGGGGGTCCTGAAGCTTTCTTT. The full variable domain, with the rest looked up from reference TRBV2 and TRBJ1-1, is EPEVTQTPSHQVTQMGQEVILRCVPISNHLYFYWYRQILGQKVEFLVSFYNNEISEKSEIFDDQFSVERPDGSNFTLKIRSTKLEDSAMYFCASSLGTGGPEAFFGQGTRLTVV.

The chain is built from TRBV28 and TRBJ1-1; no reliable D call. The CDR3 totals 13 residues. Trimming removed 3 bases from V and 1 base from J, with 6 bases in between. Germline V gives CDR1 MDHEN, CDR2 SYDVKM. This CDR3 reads CASSFAGNTEAFF. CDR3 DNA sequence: TGTGCCAGCAGTTTCGCAGGGAACACTGAAGCTTTCTTT.

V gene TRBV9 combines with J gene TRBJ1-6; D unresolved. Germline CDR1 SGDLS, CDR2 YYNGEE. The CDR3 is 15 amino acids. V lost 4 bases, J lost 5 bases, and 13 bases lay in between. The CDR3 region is CASSPAAGNNSPLHF. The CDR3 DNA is TGTGCCAGCAGCCCCGCGGCGGGTAATAATTCACCCCTCCACTTT.

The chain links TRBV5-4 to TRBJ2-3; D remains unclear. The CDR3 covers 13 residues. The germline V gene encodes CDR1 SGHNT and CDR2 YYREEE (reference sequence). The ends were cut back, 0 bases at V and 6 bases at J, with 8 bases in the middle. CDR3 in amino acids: CASSLDSLDTQYF. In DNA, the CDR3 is TGTGCCAGCAGCTTGGACAGTCTGGATACGCAGTATTTT.

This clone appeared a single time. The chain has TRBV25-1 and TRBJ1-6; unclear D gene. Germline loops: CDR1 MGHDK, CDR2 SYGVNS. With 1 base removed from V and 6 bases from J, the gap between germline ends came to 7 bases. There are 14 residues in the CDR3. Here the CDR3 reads CASSESRGNSPLHF. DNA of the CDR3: TGTGCCAGCAGTGAATCACGGGGTAATTCACCCCTCCACTTT. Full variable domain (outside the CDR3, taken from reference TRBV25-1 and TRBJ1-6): EADIYQTPRYLVIGTGKKITLECSQTMGHDKMYWYQQDPGMELHLIHYSYGVNSTEKGDLSSESTVSRIRTEHFPLTLESARPSHTSQYLCASSESRGNSPLHFGNGTRLTVT.

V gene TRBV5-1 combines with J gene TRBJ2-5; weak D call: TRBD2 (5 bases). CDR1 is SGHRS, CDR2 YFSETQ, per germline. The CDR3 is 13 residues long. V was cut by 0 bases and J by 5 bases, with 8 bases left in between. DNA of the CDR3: TGCGCCAGCAGCTTGGTCGGGGTTGAGACCCAGTACTTC. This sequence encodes CASSLVGVETQYF.

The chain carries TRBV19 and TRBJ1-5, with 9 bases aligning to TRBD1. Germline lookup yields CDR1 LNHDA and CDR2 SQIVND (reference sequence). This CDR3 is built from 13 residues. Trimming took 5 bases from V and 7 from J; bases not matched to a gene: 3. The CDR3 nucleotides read TGTGCCAGTAGTGAACAGGGGGCCCAGCCCCAGCATTTT. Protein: CASSEQGAQPQHF.

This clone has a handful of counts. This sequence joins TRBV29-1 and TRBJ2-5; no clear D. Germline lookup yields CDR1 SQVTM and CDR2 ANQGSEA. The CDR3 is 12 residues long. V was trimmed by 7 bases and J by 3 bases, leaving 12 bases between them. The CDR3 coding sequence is TGCAGCGCCCACGTACAGAAAGAGACCCAGTACTTC. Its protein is CSAHVQKETQYF.

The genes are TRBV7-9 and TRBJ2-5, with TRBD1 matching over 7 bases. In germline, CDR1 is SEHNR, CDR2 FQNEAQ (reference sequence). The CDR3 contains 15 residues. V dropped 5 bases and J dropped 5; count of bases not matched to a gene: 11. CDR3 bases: TGTGCCAGCAGCCTATTGGACAGGTCCAGGGAGACCCAGTACTTC. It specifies CASSLLDRSRETQYF.

The CDR3 reads CASSLDRGEKLFF. In DNA form, the CDR3 reads TGTGCCAGCAGTTTAGACCGAGGGGAAAAACTGTTTTTT. The chain has TRBV6-1 and TRBJ1-4; no clear D gene. This CDR3 comprises 13 residues. Germline CDR1 and CDR2: MNHNS and SASEGT. V was pared by 5 bases and J by 8 bases, with 12 bases between.

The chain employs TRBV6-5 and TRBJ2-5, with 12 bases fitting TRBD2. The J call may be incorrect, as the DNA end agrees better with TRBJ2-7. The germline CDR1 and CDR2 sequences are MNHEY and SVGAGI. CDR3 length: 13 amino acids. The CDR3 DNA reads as TGTGCCAGCAGACTAGCGGGGGGCCACGAGCAGTACTTC. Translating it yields CASRLAGGHEQYF.

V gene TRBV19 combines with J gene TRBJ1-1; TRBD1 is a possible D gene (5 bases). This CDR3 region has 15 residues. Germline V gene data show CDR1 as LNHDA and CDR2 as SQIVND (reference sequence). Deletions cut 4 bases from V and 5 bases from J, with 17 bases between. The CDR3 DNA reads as TGTGCCAGTAGTACGACTTTGCAGGGATGGACTGAAGCTTTCTTT. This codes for CASSTTLQGWTEAFF. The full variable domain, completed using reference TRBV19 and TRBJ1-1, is DGGITQSPKYLFRKEGQNVTLSCEQNLNHDAMYWYRQDPGQGLRLIYYSQIVNDFQKGDIAEGYSVSREKKESFPLTVTSAQKNPTAFYLCASSTTLQGWTEAFFGQGTRLTVV.

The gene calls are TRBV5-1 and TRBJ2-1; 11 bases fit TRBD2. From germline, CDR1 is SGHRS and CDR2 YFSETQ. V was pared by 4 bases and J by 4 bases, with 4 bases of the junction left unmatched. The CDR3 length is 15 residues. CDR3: CASSTSGGSYNEQFF. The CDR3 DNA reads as TGCGCCAGCAGCACTAGCGGGGGATCTTACAATGAGCAGTTCTTC.

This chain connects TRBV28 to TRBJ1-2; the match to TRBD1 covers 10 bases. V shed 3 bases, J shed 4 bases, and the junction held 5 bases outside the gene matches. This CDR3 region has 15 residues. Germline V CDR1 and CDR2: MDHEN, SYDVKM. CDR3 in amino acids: CASSLAGQGIYGYTF. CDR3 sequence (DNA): TGTGCCAGCAGTTTGGCGGGACAGGGGATCTATGGCTACACCTTC.

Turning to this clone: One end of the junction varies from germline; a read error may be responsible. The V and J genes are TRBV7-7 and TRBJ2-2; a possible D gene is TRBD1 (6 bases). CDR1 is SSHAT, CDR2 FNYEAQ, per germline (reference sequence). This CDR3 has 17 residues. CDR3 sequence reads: CASSSAGTQTNTGELFF. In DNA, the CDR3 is TGTGCTAGCAGCTCGGCCGGGACACAAACGAACACCGGGGAGCTGTTTTTT.

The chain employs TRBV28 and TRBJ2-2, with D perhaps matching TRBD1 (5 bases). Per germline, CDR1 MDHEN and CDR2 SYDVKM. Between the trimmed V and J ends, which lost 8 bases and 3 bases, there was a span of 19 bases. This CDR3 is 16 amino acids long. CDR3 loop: CASLNSRAADTGELFF. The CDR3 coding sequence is TGTGCCAGCTTGAACTCCAGGGCTGCGGACACCGGGGAGCTGTTTTTT.

The CDR3 protein is CASSLVLEADTQYF. The CDR3 nucleotides are TGTGCCAGCAGCTTAGTGTTGGAGGCAGATACGCAGTATTTT. The chain uses TRBV7-9 and TRBJ2-3; maybe TRBD2 (5 bases). This CDR3 contains 14 residues. Germline V gene lookup returns CDR1 SEHNR and CDR2 FQNEAQ (reference sequence). Trimming removed 1 base from V and 4 bases from J, with 9 bases in between.